This T cell receptor beta chain was sequenced for a study of T cell responses to AZD1222 COVID-19 vaccine. Study-wide background: Both about-4-week and about-12-week second-dose recipients were combined. Whole-study findings and limits: The span of vaccine-associated CD4 TCRs extended across spike, with dominance at 160-218 and 743-854. Among the donors, most were white British and more were female, and clonal diversity was possibly underestimated.

The protocol was immunoSEQ multiplex PCR, while the TCRdb copy is restricted to in-frame clones and leaves out a portion. The sample contains roughly 120,000 clones, about 92% of which appear only once. CDR3 length: 17 amino acids. This clone came up once. Its antigen is as yet unknown. This chain connects TRBV21-1 to TRBJ1-1; the table's TRBD1 call for D was not verified on the DNA. TRBV21-1 is noted as a pseudogene. The sequence derives from an adult in good health. The sequencing here drew on peripheral blood, taken on day 0 of AZD1222 vaccination. DNA for the CDR3: TGTGCCAGCAGCAAAGGGACAGGGGCGAAGATGAACACTGAAGCTTTCTTT. This gives the protein CASSKGTGAKMNTEAFF.